This T cell receptor beta chain was sequenced during a study of blood T cell repertoires in COVID-19. In germline, CDR1 is MNHNY, CDR2 SVGAGI (reference sequence). V lost 6 bases and J lost 0, with 15 bases in between. The CDR3 is 15 amino acids. Only in-frame clones appear in the TCRdb table, and some are missing; sequencing was by immunoSEQ multiplex PCR. The table lists 75,000 to 95,000 clones, approximately 87% of them singletons. The source of this sequence is a human donor in a cohort sampled during active COVID-19. Input material: peripheral blood. The V call is TRBV6-6, the J call TRBJ2-7; D perhaps matches TRBD1 (6 bases). The CDR3 loop reads CASRRGTPVSYEQYF. In DNA form, the CDR3 reads TGTGCCAGCAGACGAGGGACACCCGTCTCCTACGAGCAGTACTTC.